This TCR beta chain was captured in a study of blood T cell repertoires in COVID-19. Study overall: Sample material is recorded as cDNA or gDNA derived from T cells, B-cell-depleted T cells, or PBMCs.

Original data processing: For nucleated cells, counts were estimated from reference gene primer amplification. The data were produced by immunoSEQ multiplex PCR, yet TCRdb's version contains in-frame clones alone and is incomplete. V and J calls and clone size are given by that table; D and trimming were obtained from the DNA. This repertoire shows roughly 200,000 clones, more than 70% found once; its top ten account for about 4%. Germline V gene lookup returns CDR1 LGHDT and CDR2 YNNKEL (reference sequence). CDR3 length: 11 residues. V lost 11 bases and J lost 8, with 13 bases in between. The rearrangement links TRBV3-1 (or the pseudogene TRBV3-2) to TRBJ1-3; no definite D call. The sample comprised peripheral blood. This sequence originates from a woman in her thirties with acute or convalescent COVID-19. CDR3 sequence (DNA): TGTGCCGTCGAGGCGGGGTACACCATATATTTT. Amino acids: CAVEAGYTIYF.